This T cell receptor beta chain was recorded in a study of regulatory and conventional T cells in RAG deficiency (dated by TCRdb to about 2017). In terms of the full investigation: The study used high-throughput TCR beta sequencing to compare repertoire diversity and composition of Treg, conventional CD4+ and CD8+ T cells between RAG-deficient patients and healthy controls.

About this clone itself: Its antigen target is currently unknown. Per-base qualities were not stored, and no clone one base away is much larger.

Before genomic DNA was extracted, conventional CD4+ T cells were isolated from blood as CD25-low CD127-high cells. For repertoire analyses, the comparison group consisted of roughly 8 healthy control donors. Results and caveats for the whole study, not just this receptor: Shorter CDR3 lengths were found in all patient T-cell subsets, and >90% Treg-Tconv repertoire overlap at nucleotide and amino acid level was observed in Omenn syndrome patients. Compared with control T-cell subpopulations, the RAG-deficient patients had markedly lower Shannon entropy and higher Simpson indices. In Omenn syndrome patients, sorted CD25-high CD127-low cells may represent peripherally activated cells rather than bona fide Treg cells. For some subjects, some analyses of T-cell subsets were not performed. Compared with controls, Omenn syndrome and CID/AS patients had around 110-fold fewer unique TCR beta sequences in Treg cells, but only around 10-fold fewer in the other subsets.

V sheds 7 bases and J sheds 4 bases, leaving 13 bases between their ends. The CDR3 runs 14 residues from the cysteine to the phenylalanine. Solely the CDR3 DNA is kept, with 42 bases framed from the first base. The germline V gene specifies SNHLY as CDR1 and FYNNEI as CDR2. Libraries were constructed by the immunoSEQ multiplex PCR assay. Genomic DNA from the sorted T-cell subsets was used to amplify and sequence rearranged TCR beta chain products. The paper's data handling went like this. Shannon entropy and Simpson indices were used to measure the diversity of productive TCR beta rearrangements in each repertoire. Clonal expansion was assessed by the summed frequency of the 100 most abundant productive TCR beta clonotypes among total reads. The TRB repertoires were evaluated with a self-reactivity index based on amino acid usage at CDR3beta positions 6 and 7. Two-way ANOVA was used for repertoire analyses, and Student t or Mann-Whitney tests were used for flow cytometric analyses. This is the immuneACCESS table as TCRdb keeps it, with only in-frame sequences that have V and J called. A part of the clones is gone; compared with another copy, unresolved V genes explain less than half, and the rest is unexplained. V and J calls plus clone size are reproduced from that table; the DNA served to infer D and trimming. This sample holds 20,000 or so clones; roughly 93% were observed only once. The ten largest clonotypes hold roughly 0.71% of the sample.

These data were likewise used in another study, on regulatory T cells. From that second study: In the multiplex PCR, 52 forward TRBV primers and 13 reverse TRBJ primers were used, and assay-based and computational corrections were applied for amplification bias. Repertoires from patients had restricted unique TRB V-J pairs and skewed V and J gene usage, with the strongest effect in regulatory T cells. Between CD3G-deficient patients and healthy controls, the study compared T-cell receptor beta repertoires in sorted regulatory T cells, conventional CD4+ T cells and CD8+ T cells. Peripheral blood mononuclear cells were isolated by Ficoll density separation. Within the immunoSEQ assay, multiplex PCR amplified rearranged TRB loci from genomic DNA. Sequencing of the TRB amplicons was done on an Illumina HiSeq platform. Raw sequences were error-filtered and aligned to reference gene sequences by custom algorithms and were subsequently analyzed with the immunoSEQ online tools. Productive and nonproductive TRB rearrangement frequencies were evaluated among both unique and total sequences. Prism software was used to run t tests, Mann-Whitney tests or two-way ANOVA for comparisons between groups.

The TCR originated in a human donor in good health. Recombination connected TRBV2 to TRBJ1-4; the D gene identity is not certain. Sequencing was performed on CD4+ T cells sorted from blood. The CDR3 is CASTVRGSNEKLFF. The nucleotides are TGTGCCAGCACGGTGAGAGGTAGTAATGAAAAACTGTTTTTT.